These T cell receptor beta chains were read from a single sample in a study of OX40 agonist ivuxolimab in advanced cancers. Profiling relied on immunoSEQ multiplex PCR, and the TCRdb table lists in-frame clones only, not all of them. Of fewer than 120,000 clones in the sample, 89% are singletons; the top ten hold about 0.25%. The material sequenced was CD4+ or CD8+ T cells sorted from blood, taken in a trial of the OX40 agonist ivuxolimab. These receptor sequences come from an adult with an advanced solid tumor such as melanoma, head and neck, liver or kidney cancer. Each CDR3 is given with its conserved first and last residue. Each record gives: CDR3 length, V gene, D gene, clone size, J gene, CDR3 DNA, CDR3 protein. D genes are given only for firm matches. The size entry is marked missing in some rows and otherwise reads once, few, many or a size class.

>14|TRBV18|NA|NA|TRBJ2-7
TGTGCCAGCTCACCAGCTACAGGGTCCTACGAGCAGTACTTC
CASSPATGSYEQYF
>14|TRBV7-9|NA|NA|TRBJ1-2
TGTGCCAGCAGCTTGGAGACAGTTTTCTATGGCTACACCTTC
CASSLETVFYGYTF
>14|TRBV5-1|NA|once|TRBJ2-3
TGCGCCAGCAGCTTCTACGAGGGCACAGATACGCAGTATTTT
CASSFYEGTDTQYF
>14|TRBV28|TRBD1|NA|TRBJ2-5
TGTGCCAGCGAGGGACAGGGGGCTGGAGAGACCCAGTACTTC
CASEGQGAGETQYF
>16|TRBV9|TRBD1|NA|TRBJ1-2
TGTGCCAGCAGCGGCCTTGTGGACAGGGTAGCGAGTGGCTACACCTTC
CASSGLVDRVASGYTF
>15|TRBV29-1|TRBD2|NA|TRBJ2-1
TGCAGCGTCTCAGCGGGGGGGAGCTCCTACAATGAGCAGTTCTTC
CSVSAGGSSYNEQFF
>18|TRBV13|TRBD1|NA|TRBJ2-1
TGTGCCAGCAGCTTTGGGACAGGGACGATTTTCTCCTACAATGAGCAGTTCTTC
CASSFGTGTIFSYNEQFF
>13|TRBV18|NA|once|TRBJ1-1
TGTGCCAGCTCACCACGCCCCTCAGGAGAAGCTTTCTTT
CASSPRPSGEAFF
>15|TRBV6-5|NA|NA|TRBJ1-4
TGTGCCAGCAGACCGAGCGGACTCGTTAATGAAAAACTGTTTTTT
CASRPSGLVNEKLFF
>19|TRBV19|TRBD1|once|TRBJ1-3
TGTGCCAGTAGTACCCGGGACAGGGGATCATCGCCCTCTGGAAACACCATATATTTT
CASSTRDRGSSPSGNTIYF
>16|TRBV9|TRBD1|NA|TRBJ1-5
TGTGCCAGCAGCGTTGAAGCCGGGACAGGGAATCAGCCCCAGCATTTT
CASSVEAGTGNQPQHF
>14|TRBV6-5|TRBD1|NA|TRBJ1-5
TGTGCCAGCAGTGGGGACAGGGGGAATCAGCCCCAGCATTTT
CASSGDRGNQPQHF
>16|TRBV6-6|NA|NA|TRBJ2-6
TGTGCCAGCAGTTACATCGGGGACTCTGGGGCCAACGTCCTGACTTTC
CASSYIGDSGANVLTF
>12|TRBV28|NA|few|TRBJ1-5
TGTGCCAGCAGTTTAAATCGGGAGCCCCAGCATTTT
CASSLNREPQHF
>14|TRBV25-1|NA|NA|TRBJ2-1
TGTGCCAGCAGTGGTCCAGGGGTGGGCTGGGAGCAGTTCTTC
CASSGPGVGWEQFF
>15|TRBV28|TRBD1|NA|TRBJ1-1
TGTGCCAGCATTTCGGCAGGGGGAGAGGGCACTGAAGCTTTCTTT
CASISAGGEGTEAFF
>15|TRBV18|NA|NA|TRBJ2-7
TGTGCCAGCTCACCGTCCCCCGCCAGCTCCTACGAGCAGTACTTC
CASSPSPASSYEQYF
>14|TRBV5-1|NA|NA|TRBJ1-1
TGCGCCAGCAGCTTGGGGTATTCGGGGACTGAAGCTTTCTTT
CASSLGYSGTEAFF
>13|TRBV6-6|NA|NA|TRBJ2-7
TGTGCCAGCAGGGACAGCTATTCCTACGAGCAGTACTTC
CASRDSYSYEQYF
>16|TRBV5-6|TRBD1|NA|TRBJ1-4
TGTGCCAGCAGCTACACTAGGGACAGGGCTAATGAAAAACTGTTTTTT
CASSYTRDRANEKLFF
>16|TRBV18|NA|NA|TRBJ1-3
TGTGCCAGCTCACCACTACAGGACCTCGCTGGAAACACCATATATTTT
CASSPLQDLAGNTIYF
>16|TRBV19|NA|once|TRBJ1-2
TGTGCCAGTAGTATAGGGGGACTCCCTGACAGTCACGGCTACACCTTC
CASSIGGLPDSHGYTF
>12|TRBV7-2|NA|NA|TRBJ2-5
TGTGCCAGCAGGAGGGATCAAGAGACCCAGTACTTC
CASRRDQETQYF
>16|TRBV5-6|NA|NA|TRBJ2-1
TGTGCCAGCAGCTTGGCCGGCGGAGCCTTGAACAATGAGCAGTTCTTC
CASSLAGGALNNEQFF
>14|TRBV9|TRBD1|NA|TRBJ2-1
TGTGCCAGCAGCGACCTAACAGGGGACAATGAGCAGTTCTTC
CASSDLTGDNEQFF
>11|TRBV19|NA|once|TRBJ1-4
TGTGCCAGCAGGGACAATGAAAAACTGTTTTTT
CASRDNEKLFF
>13|TRBV11-3|NA|NA|TRBJ2-2
TGTGCCAGCAGCTTAACGAACACCGGGGAGCTGTTTTTT
CASSLTNTGELFF
>13|TRBV28|NA|NA|TRBJ2-7
TGTGCCAGCAGTTTAGGCCAGGACTACGAGCAGTACTTC
CASSLGQDYEQYF
>12|TRBV30|NA|few|TRBJ1-5
TGTGCCTGGAACGGCAGGGGTCAGCCCCAGCATTTT
CAWNGRGQPQHF
>12|TRBV28|NA|NA|TRBJ1-2
TGTGCCAGCAGTATGTCTAACTATGGCTACACCTTC
CASSMSNYGYTF
>16|TRBV11-2|NA|NA|TRBJ2-1
TGTGCCAGCAGCGCCCGACGGCTCAGCTCCTACAATGAGCAGTTCTTC
CASSARRLSSYNEQFF
>15|TRBV9|NA|NA|TRBJ2-5
TGTGCCAGCAGCGGAGGGGGGGGCACCACAGAGACCCAGTACTTC
CASSGGGGTTETQYF
>15|TRBV5-1|NA|NA|TRBJ2-7
TGCGCCAGCAGCCCCCTTAGGGACCAACAATACGAGCAGTACTTC
CASSPLRDQQYEQYF
>12|TRBV2|TRBD1|once|TRBJ1-1
TGTGCCATGGACAGGGCCAACACTGAAGCTTTCTTT
CAMDRANTEAFF
>17|TRBV19|TRBD1|NA|TRBJ1-3
TGTGCCAGTACCTCCGGCAGGGGGGATCTCTCTGGAAACACCATATATTTT
CASTSGRGDLSGNTIYF
>14|TRBV5-4|NA|NA|TRBJ2-1
TGTGCCAGCAGCTTGGGCAGGGGCAACAATGAGCAGTTCTTC
CASSLGRGNNEQFF
>13|TRBV30|NA|few|TRBJ1-6
TGTGCCTGGCAGGGAGTGAGGAATTCACCCCTCCACTTT
CAWQGVRNSPLHF
>16|TRBV25-1|TRBD1|NA|TRBJ2-2
TGTGCCAGCAGTGACTTGCGGACAGGGCACACCGGGGAGCTGTTTTTT
CASSDLRTGHTGELFF
>14|TRBV9|TRBD2|NA|TRBJ2-7
TGTGCCAGCAGCAACCGGGACTACGCCTACGAGCAGTACTTC
CASSNRDYAYEQYF
>17|TRBV4-2|TRBD1|NA|TRBJ1-6
TGTGCCAGCAGCCAAGATTTCCAGACAGGGGGCTATTCACCCCTCCACTTT
CASSQDFQTGGYSPLHF
>11|TRBV6-1|NA|NA|TRBJ2-5
TGTGCCAGCAGTCAGCCTGGGGCCCAGTACTTC
CASSQPGAQYF
>13|TRBV6-6|TRBD1|NA|TRBJ1-2
TGTGCCAGCAGGGGGACAGGTACCTATGGCTACACCTTC
CASRGTGTYGYTF
>16|TRBV28|TRBD2|NA|TRBJ2-7
TGTGCCAGCAGTTTATCTGCTAGCGGGAGCTCCTACGAGCAGTACTTC
CASSLSASGSSYEQYF
>14|TRBV7-9|NA|NA|TRBJ1-3
TGTGCCAGCAGCTCCTGGGGGGCTGGAAACACCATATATTTT
CASSSWGAGNTIYF
>14|TRBV11-2|TRBD1|NA|TRBJ1-5
TGTGCCAGCAGCCTGACAGGGACTCATCAGCCCCAGCATTTT
CASSLTGTHQPQHF
>15|TRBV6-5|NA|NA|TRBJ2-2
TGTGCCAGCAGTCCCACGGGATATAACACCGGGGAGCTGTTTTTT
CASSPTGYNTGELFF
>17|TRBV4-1|NA|NA|TRBJ2-7
TGCGCCAGCAGCCAAGTAAGGAGGAGGAAGGGGACGAACGAGCAGTACTTC
CASSQVRRRKGTNEQYF
>12|TRBV7-2|NA|NA|TRBJ2-7
TGTGCCAGCAGCTCCCCTTTTGACGAGCAGTACTTC
CASSSPFDEQYF
>16|TRBV5-5|TRBD1|NA|TRBJ1-1
TGTGCCAGCAGCCTAGGACAGGGGGCCTCGTTAACTGAAGCTTTCTTT
CASSLGQGASLTEAFF
>16|TRBV28|TRBD1|NA|TRBJ1-4
TGTGCCAGCAGTCCCATGGGGGGACAGGGAAATGAAAAACTGTTTTTT
CASSPMGGQGNEKLFF